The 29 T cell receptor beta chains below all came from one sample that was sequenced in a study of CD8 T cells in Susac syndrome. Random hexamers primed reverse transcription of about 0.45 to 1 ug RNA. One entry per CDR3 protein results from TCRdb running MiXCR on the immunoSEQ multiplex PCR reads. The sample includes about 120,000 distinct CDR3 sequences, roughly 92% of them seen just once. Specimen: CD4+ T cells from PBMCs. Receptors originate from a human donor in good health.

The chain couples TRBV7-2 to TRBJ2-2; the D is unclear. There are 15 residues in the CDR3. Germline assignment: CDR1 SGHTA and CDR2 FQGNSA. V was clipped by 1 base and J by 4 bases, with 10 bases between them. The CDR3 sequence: CASSLGASGTGELFF. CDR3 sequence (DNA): TGTGCCAGCAGCTTAGGGGCCTCCGGCACCGGGGAGCTGTTTTTT.

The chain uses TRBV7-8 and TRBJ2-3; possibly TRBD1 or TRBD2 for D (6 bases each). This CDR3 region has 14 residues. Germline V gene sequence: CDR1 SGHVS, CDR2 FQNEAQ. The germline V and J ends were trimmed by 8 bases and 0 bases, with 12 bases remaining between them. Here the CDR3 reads CASRGQTSTDTQYF. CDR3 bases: TGTGCCAGCCGGGGGCAAACGAGCACAGATACGCAGTATTTT.

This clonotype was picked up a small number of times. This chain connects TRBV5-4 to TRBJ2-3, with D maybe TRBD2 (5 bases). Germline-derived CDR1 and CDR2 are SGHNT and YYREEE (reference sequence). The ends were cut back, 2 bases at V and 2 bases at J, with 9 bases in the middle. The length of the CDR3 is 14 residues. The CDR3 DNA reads TGTGCCAGCAGCTTATTAGCGCCCACAGATACGCAGTATTTT. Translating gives CASSLLAPTDTQYF.

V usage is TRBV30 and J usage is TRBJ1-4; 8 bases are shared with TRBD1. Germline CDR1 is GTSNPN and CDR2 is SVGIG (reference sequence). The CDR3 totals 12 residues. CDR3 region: CAGQGGNEKLFF. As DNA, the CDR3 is TGTGCAGGACAGGGTGGAAATGAAAAACTGTTTTTT. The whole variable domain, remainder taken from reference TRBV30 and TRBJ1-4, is SQTIHQWPATLVQPVGSPLSLECTVEGTSNPNLYWYRQAAGRGLQLLFYSVGIGQISSEVPQNLSASRPQDRQFILSSKKLLLSDSGFYLCAGQGGNEKLFFGSGTQLSVL.

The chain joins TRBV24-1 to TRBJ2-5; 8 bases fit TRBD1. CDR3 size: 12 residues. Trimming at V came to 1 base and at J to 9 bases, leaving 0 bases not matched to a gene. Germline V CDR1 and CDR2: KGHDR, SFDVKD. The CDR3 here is CATSDFRGPQYF. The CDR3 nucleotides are TGTGCCACCAGTGATTTCAGGGGGCCCCAGTACTTC.

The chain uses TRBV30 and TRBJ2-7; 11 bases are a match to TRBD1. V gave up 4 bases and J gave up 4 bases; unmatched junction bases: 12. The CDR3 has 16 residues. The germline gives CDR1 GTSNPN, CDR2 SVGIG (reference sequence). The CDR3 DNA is TGTGCCTGGATCCCCCGGGACAGGGGGTCGGGATACGAGCAGTACTTC. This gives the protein CAWIPRDRGSGYEQYF.

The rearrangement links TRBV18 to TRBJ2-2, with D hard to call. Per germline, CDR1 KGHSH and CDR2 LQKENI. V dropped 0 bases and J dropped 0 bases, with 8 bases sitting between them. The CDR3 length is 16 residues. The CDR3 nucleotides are TGTGCCAGCTCACCACCGACGGCCCCGAACACCGGGGAGCTGTTTTTT. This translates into CASSPPTAPNTGELFF.

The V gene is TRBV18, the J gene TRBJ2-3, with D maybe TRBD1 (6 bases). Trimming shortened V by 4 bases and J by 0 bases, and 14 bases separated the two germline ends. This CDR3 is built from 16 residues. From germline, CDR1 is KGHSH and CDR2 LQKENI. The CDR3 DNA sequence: TGTGCCAGCTCACTCCCCGGGACACCTAGCACAGATACGCAGTATTTT. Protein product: CASSLPGTPSTDTQYF.

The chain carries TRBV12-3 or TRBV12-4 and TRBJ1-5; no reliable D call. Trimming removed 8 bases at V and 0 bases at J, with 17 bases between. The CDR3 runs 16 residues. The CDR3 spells CASASRRAYSNQPQHF. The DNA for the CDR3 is TGTGCCAGCGCTTCCCGGAGAGCTTATAGCAATCAGCCCCAGCATTTT.

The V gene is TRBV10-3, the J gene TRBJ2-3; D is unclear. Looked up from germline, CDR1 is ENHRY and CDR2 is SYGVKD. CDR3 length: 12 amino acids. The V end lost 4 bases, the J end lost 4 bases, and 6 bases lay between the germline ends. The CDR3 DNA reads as TGTGCCATCAGTGGGGATTCAGATACGCAGTATTTT. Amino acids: CAISGDSDTQYF.

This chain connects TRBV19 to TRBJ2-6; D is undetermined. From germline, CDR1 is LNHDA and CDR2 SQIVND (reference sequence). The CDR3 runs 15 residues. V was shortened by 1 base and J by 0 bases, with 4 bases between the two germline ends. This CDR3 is CASSIGVSGANVLTF. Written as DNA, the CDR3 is TGTGCCAGTAGTATAGGAGTCTCTGGGGCCAACGTCCTGACTTTC. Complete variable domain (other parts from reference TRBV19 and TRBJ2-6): DGGITQSPKYLFRKEGQNVTLSCEQNLNHDAMYWYRQDPGQGLRLIYYSQIVNDFQKGDIAEGYSVSREKKESFPLTVTSAQKNPTAFYLCASSIGVSGANVLTFGAGSRLTVL.

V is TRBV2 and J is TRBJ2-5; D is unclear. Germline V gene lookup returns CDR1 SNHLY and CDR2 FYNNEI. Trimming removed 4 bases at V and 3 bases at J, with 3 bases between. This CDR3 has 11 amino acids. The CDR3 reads CASSGEETQYF. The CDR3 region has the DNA TGTGCCAGCAGTGGGGAAGAGACCCAGTACTTC. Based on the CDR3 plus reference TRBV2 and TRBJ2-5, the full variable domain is EPEVTQTPSHQVTQMGQEVILRCVPISNHLYFYWYRQILGQKVEFLVSFYNNEISEKSEIFDDQFSVERPDGSNFTLKIRSTKLEDSAMYFCASSGEETQYFGPGTRLLVL.

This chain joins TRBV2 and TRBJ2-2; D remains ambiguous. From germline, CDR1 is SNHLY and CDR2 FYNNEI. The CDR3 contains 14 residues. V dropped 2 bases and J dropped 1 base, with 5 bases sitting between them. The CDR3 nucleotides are TGTGCCAGCAGTGAATTAGGGAACACCGGGGAGCTGTTTTTT. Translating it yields CASSELGNTGELFF.

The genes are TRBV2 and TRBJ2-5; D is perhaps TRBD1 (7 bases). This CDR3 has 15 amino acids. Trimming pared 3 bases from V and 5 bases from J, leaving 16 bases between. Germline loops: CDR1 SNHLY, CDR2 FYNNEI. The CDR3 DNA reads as TGTGCCAGCAGTGAGGGGGGACAGCCCGGGGAGACCCAGTACTTC. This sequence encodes CASSEGGQPGETQYF.

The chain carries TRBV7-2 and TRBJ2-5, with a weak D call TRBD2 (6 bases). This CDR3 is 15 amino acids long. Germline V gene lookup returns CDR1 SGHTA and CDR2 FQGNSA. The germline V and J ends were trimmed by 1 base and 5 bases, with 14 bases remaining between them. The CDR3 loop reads CASSLESSVRETQYF. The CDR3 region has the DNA TGTGCCAGCAGCTTAGAGTCTAGCGTTCGGGAGACCCAGTACTTC.

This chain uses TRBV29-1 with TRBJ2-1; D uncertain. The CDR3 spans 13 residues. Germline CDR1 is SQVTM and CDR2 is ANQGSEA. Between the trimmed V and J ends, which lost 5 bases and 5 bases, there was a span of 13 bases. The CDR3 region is CSVPVEVNNEQFF. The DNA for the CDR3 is TGCAGCGTTCCAGTAGAAGTGAACAATGAGCAGTTCTTC.

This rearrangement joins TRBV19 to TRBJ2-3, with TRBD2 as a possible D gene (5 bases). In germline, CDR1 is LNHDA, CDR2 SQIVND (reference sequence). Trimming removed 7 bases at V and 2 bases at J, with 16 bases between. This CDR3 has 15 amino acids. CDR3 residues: CASMAPGKTTDTQYF. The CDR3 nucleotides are TGTGCCAGTATGGCACCGGGGAAAACCACAGATACGCAGTATTTT.

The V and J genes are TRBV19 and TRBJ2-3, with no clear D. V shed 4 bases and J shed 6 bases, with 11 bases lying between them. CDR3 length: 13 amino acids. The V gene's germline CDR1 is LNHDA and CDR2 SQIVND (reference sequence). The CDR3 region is CASSRDGVDTQYF. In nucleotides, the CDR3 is TGTGCCAGTAGTAGAGATGGGGTCGATACGCAGTATTTT.

The DNA of the CDR3 is TGTGCCACCAGCAGAGATTTGTCTAGTGAGCAGTTCTTC. Amino acids: CATSRDLSSEQFF. V and J are TRBV15 and TRBJ2-1; D not resolved. The germline V and J ends were trimmed by 0 bases and 9 bases, with 9 bases remaining between them. In germline, CDR1 is LNHNV, CDR2 YYDKDF (reference sequence). This CDR3 is built from 13 residues.

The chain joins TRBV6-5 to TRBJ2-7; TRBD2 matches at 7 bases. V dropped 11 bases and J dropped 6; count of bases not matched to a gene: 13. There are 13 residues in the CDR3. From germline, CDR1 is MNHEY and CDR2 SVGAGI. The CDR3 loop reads CASSRRSGGEQYF. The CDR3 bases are TGTGCCTCGTCCCGACGATCGGGGGGCGAGCAGTACTTC.

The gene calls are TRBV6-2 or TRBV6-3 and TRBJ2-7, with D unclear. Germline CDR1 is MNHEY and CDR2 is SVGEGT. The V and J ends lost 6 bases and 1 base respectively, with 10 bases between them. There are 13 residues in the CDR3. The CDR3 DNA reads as TGTGCCAGCAGGAGACTTGGGTCCTACGAGCAGTACTTC. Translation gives CASRRLGSYEQYF.

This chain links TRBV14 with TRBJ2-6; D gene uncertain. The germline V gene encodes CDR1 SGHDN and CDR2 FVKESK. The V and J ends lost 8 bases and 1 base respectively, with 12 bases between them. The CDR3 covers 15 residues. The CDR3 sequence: CASARMGSGANVLTF. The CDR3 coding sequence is TGTGCCAGCGCGAGGATGGGGTCTGGGGCCAACGTCCTGACTTTC.

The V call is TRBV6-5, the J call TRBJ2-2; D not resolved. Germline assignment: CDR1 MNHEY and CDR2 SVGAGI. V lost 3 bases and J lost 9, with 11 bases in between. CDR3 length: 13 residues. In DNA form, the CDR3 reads TGTGCCAGCAGTTATGGGGTTAGGCGGGAGCTGTTTTTT. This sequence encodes CASSYGVRRELFF.

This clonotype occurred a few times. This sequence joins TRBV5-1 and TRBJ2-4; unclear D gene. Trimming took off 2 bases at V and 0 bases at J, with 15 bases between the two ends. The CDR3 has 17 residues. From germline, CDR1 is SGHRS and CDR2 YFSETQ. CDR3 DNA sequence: TGCGCCAGCAGCTTACCGGAGACGCAGGTAGCCAAAAACATTCAGTACTTC. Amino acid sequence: CASSLPETQVAKNIQYF.

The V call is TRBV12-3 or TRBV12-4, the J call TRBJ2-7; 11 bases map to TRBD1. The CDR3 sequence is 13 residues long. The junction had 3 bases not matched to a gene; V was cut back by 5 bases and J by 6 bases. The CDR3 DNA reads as TGTGCCAGCAGTCACGGACAGGGGGCCGAGCAGTACTTC. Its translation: CASSHGQGAEQYF.

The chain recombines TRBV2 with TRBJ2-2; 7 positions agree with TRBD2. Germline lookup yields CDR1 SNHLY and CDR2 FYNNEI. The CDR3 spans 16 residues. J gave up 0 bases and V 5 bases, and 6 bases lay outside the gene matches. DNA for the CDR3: TGTGCCAGCAGTACCGAGCGGGAAGCGAACACCGGGGAGCTGTTTTTT. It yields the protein CASSTEREANTGELFF.

The CDR3 DNA follows: TGCGCCAGCAGCTCAACCGGGACTAGTGGAGAGACCCAGTACTTC. It encodes CASSSTGTSGETQYF. This chain connects TRBV5-1 to TRBJ2-5; 8 bases map to TRBD2. Per germline, CDR1 SGHRS and CDR2 YFSETQ. V shed 3 bases, J shed 4 bases, and the junction held 8 bases outside the gene matches. The CDR3 has 15 residues.

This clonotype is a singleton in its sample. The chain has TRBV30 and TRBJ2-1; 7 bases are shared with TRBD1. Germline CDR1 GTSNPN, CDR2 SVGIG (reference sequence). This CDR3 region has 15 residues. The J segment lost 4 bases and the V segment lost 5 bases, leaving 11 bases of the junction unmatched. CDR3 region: CAWRRDRVMYNEQFF. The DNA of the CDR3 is TGTGCCTGGCGCAGGGACAGAGTCATGTACAATGAGCAGTTCTTC.

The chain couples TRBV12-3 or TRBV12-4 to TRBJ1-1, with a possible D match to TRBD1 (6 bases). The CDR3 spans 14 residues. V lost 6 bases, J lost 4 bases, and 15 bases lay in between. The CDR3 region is CASRLTGGPTEAFF. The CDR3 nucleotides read TGTGCCAGCAGATTAACGGGGGGCCCCACTGAAGCTTTCTTT.